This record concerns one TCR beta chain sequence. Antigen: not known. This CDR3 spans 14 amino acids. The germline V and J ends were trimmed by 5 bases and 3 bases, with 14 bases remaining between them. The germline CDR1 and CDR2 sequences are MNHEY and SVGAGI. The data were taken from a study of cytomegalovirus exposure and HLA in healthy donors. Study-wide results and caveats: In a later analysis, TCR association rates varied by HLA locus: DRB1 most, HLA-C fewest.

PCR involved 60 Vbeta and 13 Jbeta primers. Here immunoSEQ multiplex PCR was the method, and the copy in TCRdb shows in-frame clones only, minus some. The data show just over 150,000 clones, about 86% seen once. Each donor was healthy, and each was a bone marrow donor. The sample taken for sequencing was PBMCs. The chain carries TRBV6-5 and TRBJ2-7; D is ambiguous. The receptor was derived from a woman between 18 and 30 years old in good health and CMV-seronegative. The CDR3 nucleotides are TGTGCCAGCAGTGAAGGCCTAGTTTACTACGAGCAGTACTTC. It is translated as CASSEGLVYYEQYF.